What follows describes a single T cell receptor beta chain. Its antigen target is currently unknown. No much larger clone is present one base from it, and per-base qualities are unavailable. RNA was extracted using the RNeasy kit, and roughly 0.5 to 1 ug of the RNA was reverse transcribed with random hexamers. The immunoSEQ multiplex PCR assay, which covers 54 Vbeta and 13 Jbeta segments, was used to amplify TCR beta CDR3 regions. To correct PCR amplification bias, a synthetic template baseline was used for both primer optimization and computational correction. In the authors' own workflow: Reads were annotated to V, D and J genes per IMGT and analyzed with immunoSEQ Analyzer, keeping only productive sequences. Clonality was computed as one minus Shannon entropy normalized by log2 of the number of productive unique sequences. Public and private clones were assessed among the 100 most prevalent clones of each patient and control. Clones were defined as Susac-specific if absent from the healthy and MS cohorts, from some 1,000 published viral clones and from other ImmuneACCESS disease sequences. TCRdb's own reprocessing of the public reads used fastp at Q25 and MiXCR and kept productive beta chains. All rows with the same CDR3 protein become a single entry with the most common DNA and genes. The V and J calls come from TCRdb's annotation, not from the publication. This sample comprises about 200,000 distinct CDR3 sequences, about 91% of them detected only once. Approximately 0.09% of the sample is taken by the ten largest.

CDR1 and CDR2 (SNHLY, FYNNEI) derive from the germline V gene. V and J lose 2 bases and 4 bases, and a span of 11 bases separates them. From cysteine to phenylalanine, the CDR3 is 14 amino acids long. CDR3 DNA is the only sequence kept; it has 42 bases, read in frame from the first base. This sample is drawn from a study of CD8 T cells in Susac syndrome (dated by TCRdb to the late 2010s). Regarding the research as a whole: Of the Susac syndrome patients who were sequenced, eight were in clinical remission while 5 or 6 had clinically active disease. Susac syndrome patients were therapy-naive, on corticosteroids (some also receiving IVIg), or on IVIg alone at blood withdrawal. The study used repertoire sequencing to test whether antigen drove CD8+ T cell activation and differentiation in Susac syndrome.

Summary of the overall study and its limitations: No clonal expansion was detected in the CD4+ T cell repertoire of Susac syndrome patients. The study acknowledged that relatively few individuals were included in the TCR sequencing and HLA analysis.

Peripheral blood CD8+ and CD4+ T cells from healthy donors, Susac syndrome patients and multiple sclerosis patients were profiled by high-throughput TCR beta sequencing. The Susac syndrome patients fulfilled recently defined diagnostic criteria for definite or probable disease. Bulk CD8+ and CD4+ T cells were purified magnetically by negative isolation, whereas CD8+ TEMRA cells were enriched by FACS. Blood was drawn into EDTA tubes, processed within 24 hours, and PBMCs were isolated by density gradient centrifugation. PBMCs destined for TCR sequencing were cryopreserved in liquid nitrogen and later thawed in a 37 °C water bath. Purity of sorted or isolated CD4+, CD8+ and CD8+ TEMRA cells was at least 90%.

Rearrangement joined TRBV2 to TRBJ2-5, and perhaps TRBD1 as D gene, on 6 matching bases. The receptor's source is a human donor with Susac syndrome. Input material: CD4+ T cells from PBMCs. The CDR3 reads as follows: CASSEQGRTETQYF. The nucleotide sequence reads TGTGCCAGCAGTGAACAGGGGCGGACAGAGACCCAGTACTTC.